Below are 21 T cell receptor beta chains sequenced from a single sample in a study of tumor and adjacent non-tumor tissue in lung cancer. The template was RNA from unsorted bulk tissue. This non-tumor lung sample came from over 3 cm beyond the tumor edge. Three rounds of nested PCR, following a modified ARM-PCR protocol, produced the TCRbeta library. TCRdb re-derived calls from the multiplex PCR reads in MiXCR, one entry per CDR3 protein. The sample lists roughly 75,000 distinct CDR3 sequences; under 70% were seen once. Sequenced material: distant non-tumor lung tissue. The receptors come from a woman in her forties or fifties with non-small cell lung cancer.

This chain connects TRBV28 to TRBJ1-5; D possibly corresponds to TRBD1 (5 bases). CDR3 length: 13 amino acids. Deletions cut 6 bases from V and 9 bases from J, with 15 bases between. CDR1 and CDR2 from the germline V gene are MDHEN and SYDVKM. The CDR3 here is CASSFDSYPPQHF. CDR3 sequence (DNA): TGTGCCAGCAGCTTCGACAGCTATCCGCCCCAGCATTTT. The variable domain in full, completed from reference TRBV28 and TRBJ1-5, reads DVKVTQSSRYLVKRTGEKVFLECVQDMDHENMFWYRQDPGLGLRLIYFSYDVKMKEKGDIPEGYSVSREKKERFSLILESASTNQTSMYLCASSFDSYPPQHFGDGTRLSIL.

This clonotype was counted between two and nine times. The chain employs TRBV7-9 and TRBJ2-7, with a possible D match to TRBD1 (5 bases). Looked up from germline, CDR1 is SEHNR and CDR2 is FQNEAQ (reference sequence). The length of the CDR3 is 14 residues. V was clipped by 1 base and J by 0 bases, with 7 bases between them. Written as DNA, the CDR3 is TGTGCCAGCAGCTTAGGCAGGGTCTCCTACGAGCAGTACTTC. It translates to CASSLGRVSYEQYF. Based on the CDR3 plus reference TRBV7-9 and TRBJ2-7, the full variable domain is DTGVSQNPRHKITKRGQNVTFRCDPISEHNRLYWYRQTLGQGPEFLTYFQNEAQLEKSRLLSDRFSAERPKGSFSTLEIQRTEQGDSAMYLCASSLGRVSYEQYFGPGTRLTVT.

A note on this clonotype: Given a much more abundant clone one base away, this may be a read error. This chain links TRBV4-2 with TRBJ2-7, with D unclear. Trimming removed 2 bases at V and 3 bases at J, with 11 bases between. Germline CDR1 reads LGHNA; CDR2 reads YNFKEQ. The CDR3 runs 14 residues. In nucleotides, the CDR3 is TGTGCCAGCAGCCAAACTCGGTCAAGCTACGAGCAGTACTTC. Translating it yields CASSQTRSSYEQYF.

The V and J genes are TRBV4-2 and TRBJ2-5; TRBD2 matches at 8 bases. The length of the CDR3 is 16 residues. Germline V gives CDR1 LGHNA, CDR2 YNFKEQ. The V and J ends lost 1 base and 10 bases, in that order; junction bases with no gene match: 14. CDR3 sequence reads: CASSQAMGLDYVIQYF. CDR3 nucleotides: TGTGCCAGCAGCCAAGCCATGGGACTAGACTACGTGATCCAGTACTTC.

For this clonotype: A read error may account for a junction end that differs from germline. The V gene is TRBV9, the J gene TRBJ1-1; D unclear. This CDR3 comprises 12 residues. The V gene's germline CDR1 is SGDLS and CDR2 YYNGEE. This CDR3 is CASSVENAEAFF. As DNA, the CDR3 is TGTGCCAGCAGCGTAGAGAACGCTGAAGCTTTCTTT.

A single count supports this clonotype. Compared with germline, one end of the junction differs, possibly owing to a read error. The V call is TRBV4-1, the J call TRBJ1-1, with a tentative D call TRBD1 (6 bases). CDR1 and CDR2 from the germline V gene are MGHRA and YSYEKL. CDR3 length equals 16 residues. DNA for the CDR3: TGCGCCAGCAGCCTAGATCGTTACAGGGCGAACACTAAAGCTTTCTTC. It is translated as CASSLDRYRANTKAFF.

In its sample, this clonotype was seen once. The chain carries TRBV11-2 and TRBJ1-6, with D uncertain. Germline V gene lookup returns CDR1 SGHAT and CDR2 FQNNGV. The CDR3 covers 16 residues. As DNA, the CDR3 is TGTGTCATCAGCTTGGAGTACAGTCCCTATAATTCACCCCTCCACTTT. It yields the protein CVISLEYSPYNSPLHF.

The chain joins TRBV28 to TRBJ2-7, with TRBD2 matching over 11 bases. Looked up from germline, CDR1 is MDHEN and CDR2 is SYDVKM. CDR3 size: 13 residues. Trimming at V came to 6 bases and at J to 6 bases, leaving 4 bases not matched to a gene. CDR3 coding DNA: TGTGCCAGCAGACTAGCGGGAGTATCCGAGCAGTACTTC. Translation gives CASRLAGVSEQYF. Complete variable domain (other parts from reference TRBV28 and TRBJ2-7): DVKVTQSSRYLVKRTGEKVFLECVQDMDHENMFWYRQDPGLGLRLIYFSYDVKMKEKGDIPEGYSVSREKKERFSLILESASTNQTSMYLCASRLAGVSEQYFGPGTRLTVT.

Note on this clonotype: At one end, the junction sequence differs from germline, possibly due to a read error. The V gene is TRBV11-2, the J gene TRBJ1-4; D remains ambiguous. CDR3 length: 13 amino acids. Germline V CDR1 and CDR2: SGHAT, FQNNGV. The CDR3 is CASSLHLWGSLLF. The CDR3 nucleotides read TGTGCCAGCAGCTTACATCTATGGGGATCGCTGTTATTT.

For this clonotype: A junction end diverges from the germline sequence, so it may reflect a read error. The chain has TRBV20-1 and TRBJ2-3; the match to TRBD2 covers 14 bases. Germline-derived CDR1 and CDR2 are DFQATT and SNEGSKA (reference sequence). The CDR3 is 17 residues long. CDR3 loop: CIAGGTGTSGSTDTQYF. The CDR3 DNA is TGCATTGCAGGGGGCACCGGGACTAGCGGGAGCACGGATACGCAGTATTTT.

This clonotype was recorded many times. This chain connects TRBV4-2 to TRBJ2-1, with D perhaps TRBD1 (5 bases). The V and J ends lost 0 bases and 7 bases respectively, with 13 bases between them. Germline CDR1 reads LGHNA; CDR2 reads YNFKEQ. CDR3 size: 15 residues. The CDR3 spells CASSQDRKGWNEQFF. CDR3 DNA sequence: TGTGCCAGCAGCCAAGATCGGAAGGGGTGGAATGAGCAGTTCTTC.

The rearrangement links TRBV4-1 to TRBJ2-3; D not resolved. The CDR3 contains 15 residues. CDR1 is MGHRA, CDR2 YSYEKL, per germline. Trimming left V 3 bases short and J 7 bases short, with 17 bases between. The CDR3 DNA follows: TGCGCCAGCAGCCAGCCGGAACGGCCCGCGAATACGCAGTATTTT. Translation gives CASSQPERPANTQYF.

The V and J genes are TRBV5-4 and TRBJ2-3; D is uncertain. Looked up from germline, CDR1 is SGHNT and CDR2 is YYREEE (reference sequence). There are 12 residues in the CDR3. V was trimmed by 7 bases and J by 14 bases, leaving 20 bases between them. The CDR3 nucleotides read TGTGCCAGCTCGCGGTTCTTGGATAGGCTGTATTTT. Translation: CASSRFLDRLYF.

A remark on this clonotype: The conserved closing phenylalanine or tryptophan is absent in this CDR3, likely reflecting a read error. DNA of the CDR3: TGTGCCAGCAGCCCAGGGGGCGCGACAGATACACAGTATTTA. Translated: CASSPGGATDTQYL. The chain couples TRBV11-1 to TRBJ2-3; 8 positions match TRBD1. This CDR3 contains 14 residues. CDR1 and CDR2 (germline): SGHAT, FQDESV (reference sequence).

This clonotype was seen a handful of times. Lacking the conserved final phenylalanine or tryptophan, this CDR3 likely reflects a read error. The chain has TRBV5-4 and TRBJ2-3; 7 bases agree with TRBD1. CDR3 length: 14 residues. Per the germline V gene, CDR1 is SGHNT and CDR2 is YYREEE (reference sequence). Here the CDR3 reads CASSPTGSTDTQYL. The CDR3 DNA follows: TGTGCCAGCAGCCCGACAGGGAGCACGGATACGCAGTATCTT.

On this clonotype itself: A junction end diverges from the germline sequence, so it may reflect a read error. The J gene is TRBJ2-1, the V gene TRBV6-5, with D unresolved. The CDR3 loop spans 13 amino acids. CDR1 is MNHEY, CDR2 SVGAGI, per germline. In nucleotides, the CDR3 is TGTGACAGCACTTACTCGATGATCGGCGAGCAGTTCTTC. Translated, it gives CDSTYSMIGEQFF.

As for this clonotype: An end of the junction differs from the germline gene, which may be a read error. The chain recombines TRBV28 with TRBJ1-5; no clear D gene. Germline loops: CDR1 MDHEN, CDR2 SYDVKM. The CDR3 has 12 amino acids. The DNA for the CDR3 is TGTGCCAGCCTCCAGCCCGGTCAGTCCCAGCATTTT. It is translated as CASLQPGQSQHF.

Note on this clonotype: The conserved final phenylalanine or tryptophan is absent from the CDR3, which likely points to a read error. The chain uses TRBV20-1 and TRBJ1-6; D is ambiguous. The CDR3 consists of 14 residues. Germline V gives CDR1 DFQATT, CDR2 SNEGSKA (reference sequence). V was clipped by 0 bases and J by 4 bases, with 7 bases between them. CDR3: CSARDKDYNSPLHI. Written as DNA, the CDR3 is TGCAGTGCTAGAGACAAGGATTATAATTCACCCCTCCACATT.

This chain connects TRBV11-2 to TRBJ1-1; possibly TRBD1 for D (5 bases). This CDR3 comprises 15 residues. Germline assignment: CDR1 SGHAT and CDR2 FQNNGV. With 10 bases removed from V and 0 bases from J, the gap between germline ends came to 18 bases. The CDR3 region is CANSRDPSMNTEAFF. The CDR3 DNA follows: TGTGCCAACTCACGGGACCCGTCCATGAACACTGAAGCTTTCTTT.

Regarding this clonotype: A read error may produce the germline difference seen at one junction end. V is TRBV30 and J is TRBJ2-1; D unresolved. This CDR3 spans 13 amino acids. Per germline, CDR1 GTSNPN and CDR2 SVGIG (reference sequence). The DNA for the CDR3 is TGTGCCTCGAGTGCGGACTCCTACAATGAGCAGTTCTTC. Translation gives CASSADSYNEQFF.

A remark on this clonotype: A much bigger clone sits one base away, suggesting this may be a read error. J is TRBJ1-6 and V is TRBV12-3 or TRBV12-4; D ambiguous. The ends were cut back, 5 bases at V and 7 bases at J, with 12 bases in the middle. CDR3 length equals 14 residues. The CDR3 protein is CASSITEANSPLHF. CDR3 nucleotides: TGTGCCAGCAGTATAACCGAGGCAAATTCACCCCTCCACTTT.